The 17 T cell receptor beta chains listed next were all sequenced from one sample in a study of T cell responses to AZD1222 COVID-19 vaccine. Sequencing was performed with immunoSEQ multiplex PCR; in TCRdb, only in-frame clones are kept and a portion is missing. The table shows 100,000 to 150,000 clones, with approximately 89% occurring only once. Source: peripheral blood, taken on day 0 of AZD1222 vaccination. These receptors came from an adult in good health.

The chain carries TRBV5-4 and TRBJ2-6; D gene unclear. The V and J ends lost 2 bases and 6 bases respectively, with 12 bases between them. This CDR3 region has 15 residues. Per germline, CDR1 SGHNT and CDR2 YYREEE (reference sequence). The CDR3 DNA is TGTGCCAGCAGCTTAGTTGCGGCCGCGGCCAACGTCCTGACTTTC. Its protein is CASSLVAAAANVLTF.

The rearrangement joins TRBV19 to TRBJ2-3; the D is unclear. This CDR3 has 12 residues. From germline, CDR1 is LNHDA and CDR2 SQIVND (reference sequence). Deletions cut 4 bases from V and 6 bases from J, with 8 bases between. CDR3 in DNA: TGTGCCAGTAGTACCACACTCGATACGCAGTATTTT. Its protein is CASSTTLDTQYF.

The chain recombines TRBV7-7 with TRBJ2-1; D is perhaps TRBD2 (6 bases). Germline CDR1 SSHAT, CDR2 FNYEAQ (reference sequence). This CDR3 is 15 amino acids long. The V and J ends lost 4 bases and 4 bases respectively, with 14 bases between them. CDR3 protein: CASSSERATYNEQFF. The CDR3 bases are TGTGCCAGCAGCTCGGAGCGGGCTACTTACAATGAGCAGTTCTTC.

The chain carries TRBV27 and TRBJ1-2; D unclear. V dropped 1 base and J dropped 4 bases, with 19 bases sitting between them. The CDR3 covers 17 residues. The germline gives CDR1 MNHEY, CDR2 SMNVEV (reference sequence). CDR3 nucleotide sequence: TGTGCCAGCAGTTTATTCTCCCTAGGGCAGTCCGCCTATGGCTACACCTTC. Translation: CASSLFSLGQSAYGYTF.

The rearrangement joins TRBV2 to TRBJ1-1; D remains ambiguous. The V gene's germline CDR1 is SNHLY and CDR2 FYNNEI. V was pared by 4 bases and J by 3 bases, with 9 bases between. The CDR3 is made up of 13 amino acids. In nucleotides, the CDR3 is TGTGCCAGCAGTGGCGTAGTGGACACTGAAGCTTTCTTT. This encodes CASSGVVDTEAFF.

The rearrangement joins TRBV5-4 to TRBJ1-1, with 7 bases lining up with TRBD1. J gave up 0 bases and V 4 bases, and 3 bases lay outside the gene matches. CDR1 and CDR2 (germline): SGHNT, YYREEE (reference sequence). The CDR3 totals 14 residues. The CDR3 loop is CASSQGQLNTEAFF. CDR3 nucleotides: TGTGCCAGCAGCCAGGGACAGCTGAACACTGAAGCTTTCTTT.

The chain's CDR3 is CASSQDIGGGGPLHF. CDR3 nucleotides: TGCGCCAGCAGCCAAGATATAGGGGGGGGCGGGCCCCTCCACTTT. This sequence joins TRBV4-1 and TRBJ1-6; a weak D match, TRBD1 (6 bases). Trimming removed 0 bases at V and 13 bases at J, with 16 bases between. Germline assignment: CDR1 MGHRA and CDR2 YSYEKL. The CDR3 runs 15 residues.

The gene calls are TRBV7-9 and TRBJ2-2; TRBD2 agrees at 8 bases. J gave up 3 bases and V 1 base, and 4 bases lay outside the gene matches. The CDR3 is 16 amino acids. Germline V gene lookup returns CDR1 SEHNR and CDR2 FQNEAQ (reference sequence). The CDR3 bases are TGTGCCAGCAGCTTAGTGGCGGGGGGATACACCGGGGAGCTGTTTTTT. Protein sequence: CASSLVAGGYTGELFF.

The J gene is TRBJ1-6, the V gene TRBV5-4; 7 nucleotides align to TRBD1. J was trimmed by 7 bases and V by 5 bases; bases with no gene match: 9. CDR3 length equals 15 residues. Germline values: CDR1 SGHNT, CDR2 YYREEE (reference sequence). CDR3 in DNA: TGTGCCAGCAGGTGGGAAGGGACAGAAAATTCACCCCTCCACTTT. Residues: CASRWEGTENSPLHF.

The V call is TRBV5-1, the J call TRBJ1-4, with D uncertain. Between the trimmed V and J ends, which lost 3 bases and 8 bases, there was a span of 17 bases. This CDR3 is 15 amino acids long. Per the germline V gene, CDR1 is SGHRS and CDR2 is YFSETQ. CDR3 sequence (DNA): TGCGCCAGCAGCTCTTCCCCACCTTCCTCGGAAAAACTGTTTTTT. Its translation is CASSSSPPSSEKLFF.

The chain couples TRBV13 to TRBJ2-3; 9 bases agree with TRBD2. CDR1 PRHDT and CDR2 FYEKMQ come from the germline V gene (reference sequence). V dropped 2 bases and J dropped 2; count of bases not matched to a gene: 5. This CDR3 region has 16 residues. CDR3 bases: TGTGCCAGCAGCTTACGCGGGGGGGAAACCACAGATACGCAGTATTTT. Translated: CASSLRGGETTDTQYF.

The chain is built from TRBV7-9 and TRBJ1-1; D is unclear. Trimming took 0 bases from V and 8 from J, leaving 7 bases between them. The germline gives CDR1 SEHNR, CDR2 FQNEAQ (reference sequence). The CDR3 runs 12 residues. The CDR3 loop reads CASSLALVEAFF. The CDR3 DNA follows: TGTGCCAGCAGCTTAGCCTTAGTAGAAGCTTTCTTT.

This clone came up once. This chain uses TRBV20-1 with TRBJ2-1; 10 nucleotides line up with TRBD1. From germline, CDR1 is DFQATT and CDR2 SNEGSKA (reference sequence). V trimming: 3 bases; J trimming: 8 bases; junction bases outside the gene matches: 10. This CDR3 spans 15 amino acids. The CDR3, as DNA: TGCAGTGCTAGTAGTCTGGGACAGGGGAATCATGAGCAGTTCTTC. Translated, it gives CSASSLGQGNHEQFF.

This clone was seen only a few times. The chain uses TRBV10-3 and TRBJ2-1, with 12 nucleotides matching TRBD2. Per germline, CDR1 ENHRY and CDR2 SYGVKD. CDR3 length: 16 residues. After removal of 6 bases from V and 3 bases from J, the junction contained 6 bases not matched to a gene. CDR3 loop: CAISPWTSGDYNEQFF. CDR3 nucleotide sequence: TGTGCCATCAGCCCTTGGACTAGCGGGGACTACAATGAGCAGTTCTTC.

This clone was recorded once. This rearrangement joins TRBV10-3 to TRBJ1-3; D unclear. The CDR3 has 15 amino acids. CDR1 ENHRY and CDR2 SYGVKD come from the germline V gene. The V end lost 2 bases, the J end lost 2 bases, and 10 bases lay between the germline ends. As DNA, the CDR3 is TGTGCCATCAGTGAGACAGTTAAGGCTGGAAACACCATATATTTT. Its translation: CAISETVKAGNTIYF.

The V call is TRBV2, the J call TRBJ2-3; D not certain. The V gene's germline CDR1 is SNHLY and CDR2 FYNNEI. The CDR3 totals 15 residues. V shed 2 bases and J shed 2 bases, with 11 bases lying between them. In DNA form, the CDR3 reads TGTGCCAGCAGTGAAATGAGTCAGCCCACAGATACGCAGTATTTT. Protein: CASSEMSQPTDTQYF.

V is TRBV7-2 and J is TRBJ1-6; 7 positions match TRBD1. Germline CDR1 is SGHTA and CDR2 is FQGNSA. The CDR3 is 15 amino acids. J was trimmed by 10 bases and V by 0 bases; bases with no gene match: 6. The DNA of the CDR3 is TGTGCCAGCAGCTTAGCTAAGACAGGGCTCTCACCCCTCCACTTT. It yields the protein CASSLAKTGLSPLHF.